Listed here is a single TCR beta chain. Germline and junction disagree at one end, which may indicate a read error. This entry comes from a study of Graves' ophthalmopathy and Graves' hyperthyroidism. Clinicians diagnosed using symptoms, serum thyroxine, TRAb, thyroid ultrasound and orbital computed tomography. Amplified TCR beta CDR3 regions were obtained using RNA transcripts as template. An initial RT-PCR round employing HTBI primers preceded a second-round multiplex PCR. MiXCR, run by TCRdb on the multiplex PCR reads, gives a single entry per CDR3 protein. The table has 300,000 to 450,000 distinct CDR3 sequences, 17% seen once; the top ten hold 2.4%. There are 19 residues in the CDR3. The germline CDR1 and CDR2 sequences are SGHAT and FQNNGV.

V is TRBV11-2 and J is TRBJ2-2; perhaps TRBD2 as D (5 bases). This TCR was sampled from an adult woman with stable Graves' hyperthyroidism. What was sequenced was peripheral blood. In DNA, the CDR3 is TGTGCCAGCAGCAAAACCGTTGGGTGGGGAAGGGCGAACACCGGGGAGCTGTTGTTT. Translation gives CASSKTVGWGRANTGELLF. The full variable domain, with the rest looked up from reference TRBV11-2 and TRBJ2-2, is EAGVAQSPRYKIIEKRQSVAFWCNPISGHATLYWYQQILGQGPKLLIQFQNNGVVDDSQLPKDRFSAERLKGVDSTLKIQPAKLEDSAVYLCASSKTVGWGRANTGELLFGEGSRLTVL.